A selection of T cell receptor beta chains follows, all from one sample in a study of shared clonotypes between healthy human individuals. Produced via immunoSEQ multiplex PCR; TCRdb's table is partial and in-frame only. The sample consists of 650,000 to 800,000 clones, 92% of them appearing once. The sequencing sample was made of naive CD8+ T cells sorted from blood. The receptors here all came from a man aged 25 to 40 in good health. The CDR3 runs from the conserved cysteine through the conserved F or W. The D gene is left open where the match is weak. Size tells how often a clone was seen (once, few, many) or the class of an expanded clone, and some rows leave it out.

V gene,J gene,D gene,clone size,CDR3 DNA,CDR3 protein
TRBV28,TRBJ1-4,TRBD1,-,TGTGCCAGCACCCTCTCCCTCAGGGGGGCCGCCTCTGCAACTAATGAAAAACTGTTTTTT,CASTLSLRGAASATNEKLFF
TRBV4-1,TRBJ2-5,-,-,TGCGCCAGCAGCCAAGAATCAGGGGTAGGAGAGACCCAGTACTTC,CASSQESGVGETQYF
TRBV7-9,TRBJ2-1,-,-,TGTGCCAGCACAACCGGGAGTAAATCCAATGAGCAGTTCTTC,CASTTGSKSNEQFF
TRBV7-9,TRBJ2-5,TRBD1,-,TGTGCCAGCAGCAGCCGGACAGGCTCGCGAGAGACCCAGTACTTC,CASSSRTGSRETQYF
TRBV19,TRBJ2-3,TRBD2,-,TGTGCCAGTAGTCCAACTTTGAGCGGGAGTCGCACAGATACGCAGTATTTT,CASSPTLSGSRTDTQYF
TRBV28,TRBJ1-3,-,-,TGTGCCAGCAGCTCGGAGGGCTCCGGAAACACCATATATTTT,CASSSEGSGNTIYF
TRBV19,TRBJ1-2,-,-,TGTGCCACGGACCAAGGACGGAACTATGGCTACACCTTC,CATDQGRNYGYTF
TRBV7-3,TRBJ2-7,-,-,TGTGCCAGCAGCCTAGGCGGTTCCTGGGAGCAGTACTTC,CASSLGGSWEQYF
TRBV7-8,TRBJ2-1,-,-,TGTGCCAGCAGCCCAGCCAGGGGGGGGAACAATGAGCAGTTCTTC,CASSPARGGNNEQFF
TRBV7-8,TRBJ2-1,-,few,TGTGCCAGCAGCGCGGGACCCAGTCCCTACAATGAGCAGTTCTTC,CASSAGPSPYNEQFF
TRBV7-8,TRBJ2-1,TRBD1,-,TGTGCCAGCAGCCCCTTAGGGACAGGGTCCTACAATGAGCAGTTCTTC,CASSPLGTGSYNEQFF
TRBV28,TRBJ1-1,TRBD1,-,TGTGCCAGCAGTATAAGACAGGGGCTTGCGTACACTGAAGCTTTCTTT,CASSIRQGLAYTEAFF
TRBV5-1,TRBJ2-7,TRBD1,-,TGCGCCAGCAGGGACAGGAGCTCCTACGAGCAGTACTTC,CASRDRSSYEQYF
TRBV5-8,TRBJ2-7,-,-,TGTGCCAGCAGCTTGGTAGGTTCCTACGAGCAGTACTTC,CASSLVGSYEQYF
TRBV9,TRBJ2-3,TRBD2,-,TGTGCCAGCAGCCCGAAGGCGGGAGGCACAGATACGCAGTATTTT,CASSPKAGGTDTQYF
TRBV15,TRBJ2-2,-,-,TGTGCCACCAGCACCCATAGGGGGGCTACCGGGGAGCTGTTTTTT,CATSTHRGATGELFF
TRBV9,TRBJ1-1,-,-,TGTGCCAGCAGCGTAGCCCATTGGGACCTTTTCTTT,CASSVAHWDLFF
TRBV4-1,TRBJ2-5,-,-,TGCGCCAGCAGCCAAGAGATCGAAGAGACCCAGTACTTC,CASSQEIEETQYF
TRBV7-9,TRBJ2-3,-,-,TGTGCCAGCAGCTTTTTGGACAGCTACACAGATACGCAGTATTTT,CASSFLDSYTDTQYF
TRBV6-6,TRBJ2-7,-,once,TGTGCCAGCAGCCCCCTAGGGGCCAGGAGCTCCTACGAGCAGTACTTC,CASSPLGARSSYEQYF
TRBV25-1,TRBJ2-7,-,-,TGTGCCAGCAGCCCCAGTTACGAGCAGTACTTC,CASSPSYEQYF
TRBV5-1,TRBJ1-2,-,-,TGCGCCAGCAGCCCGACTGGCCAGACTTATGGCTACACCTTC,CASSPTGQTYGYTF
TRBV7-6,TRBJ2-3,TRBD1,once,TGTGCCAGCAGCTTATTCCCGGGACAGGGTCCAGATACGCAGTATTTT,CASSLFPGQGPDTQYF
TRBV7-9,TRBJ2-1,TRBD2,-,TGTGCCAGCAGCCCCCAGCGGGAGGGCCCTTGGGAGCAGTTCTTC,CASSPQREGPWEQFF
TRBV5-4,TRBJ2-3,TRBD2,-,TGTGCCAGCGGCCCTTGGGACTACCCCACAGATACGCAGTATTTT,CASGPWDYPTDTQYF
TRBV9,TRBJ2-7,-,-,TGTGCCAGCAGCGGCCGGGACAACTCCTACGAGCAGTACTTC,CASSGRDNSYEQYF
TRBV7-9,TRBJ2-2,TRBD1,-,TGTGCCAGCAGCTCCGGGACAGGGTTGGTTGGGTCCGGGGAGCTGTTTTTT,CASSSGTGLVGSGELFF
TRBV6-6,TRBJ2-7,TRBD2,once,TGTGCCAGCAGGCCGGGAGGGGCTCCCGAGCAGTACTTC,CASRPGGAPEQYF
TRBV6-5,TRBJ1-6,-,-,TGTGCCAGCAGTCAGACAGCGGGGTCCGGTTCACCCCTCCACTTT,CASSQTAGSGSPLHF
TRBV29-1,TRBJ2-7,-,-,TGCAGCGTTGAAGGCTATCAGGGTGGGAGCTCCTACGAGCAGTACTTC,CSVEGYQGGSSYEQYF
TRBV4-3,TRBJ2-1,TRBD2,-,TGCGCCAGCAGCCAAGATCGGAGCGGGAGTTCCTATGAGCAGTTCTTC,CASSQDRSGSSYEQFF
TRBV19,TRBJ2-1,TRBD2,-,TGTGCCAGTAGTAGGGGGACTAGCGGCTACAATGAGCAGTTCTTC,CASSRGTSGYNEQFF
TRBV7-9,TRBJ2-3,TRBD1,once,TGTGCCAGCAGACGGCGGGACAGGGAGTGGGATACGCAGTATTTT,CASRRRDREWDTQYF
TRBV4-3,TRBJ2-1,TRBD2,once,TGCGCCAGCAGCCCCGGCCTACTAGCGGGGCTACAATGGCAGTTCTTC,CASSPGLLAGLQWQFF
TRBV27,TRBJ2-2,-,once,TGTGCCAGCAGATCCCGGGGACAAGTGAACACCGGGGAGCTGTTTTTT,CASRSRGQVNTGELFF
TRBV5-8,TRBJ2-5,-,-,TGTGCCAGCAGCGAGGGGGTAGCGGACGGCCGAGAGACCCAGTACTTC,CASSEGVADGRETQYF
TRBV4-2,TRBJ2-7,-,-,TGTGCCAGCAGCCATTGGCTGGGAGACGAGCAGTACTTC,CASSHWLGDEQYF
TRBV29-1,TRBJ2-2,-,-,TGCAGCGTTGGGACTTTGAACACCGGGGAGCTGTTTTTT,CSVGTLNTGELFF
TRBV7-3,TRBJ2-3,-,few,TGTGCCAGCAGCCCCACTAGCTTTGGGACAGATACGCAGTATTTT,CASSPTSFGTDTQYF
TRBV5-1,TRBJ2-7,TRBD1,-,TGCGCCAGCAGCCCCCTAGTCCCGGGACAGGATATGTACGAGCAGTACTTC,CASSPLVPGQDMYEQYF
TRBV7-9,TRBJ2-2,-,-,TGTGCCAGCAGCCCGACGGATGGGCGCGTCACCGGGGAGCTGTTTTTT,CASSPTDGRVTGELFF
TRBV7-9,TRBJ1-1,-,-,TGTGCCAGCAGCTTAGTAGAGAACACTGAAGCTTTCTTT,CASSLVENTEAFF
TRBV5-1,TRBJ2-2,TRBD1,-,TGCGCCAGCAGCCTCCCCCCGGACAGGATTAACACCGGGGAGCTGTTTTTT,CASSLPPDRINTGELFF
TRBV15,TRBJ2-3,TRBD2,-,TGTGCCACCAGCAGAGATCCCCAGCGGGGGGTGGTCACAGATACGCAGTATTTT,CATSRDPQRGVVTDTQYF
TRBV6-5,TRBJ2-1,TRBD2,-,TGTGCCAGCAGACCCGGGACTAGCGGCTACAATGAGCAGTTCTTC,CASRPGTSGYNEQFF
TRBV7-2,TRBJ2-1,-,-,TGTGCCAGCAGCTTATTTCGTGAAAGCTCCTACAATGAGCAGTTCTTC,CASSLFRESSYNEQFF
TRBV29-1,TRBJ1-2,-,-,TGCAGCGTTAGTGGTCAGGGAGAAGACTATGGCTACACCTTC,CSVSGQGEDYGYTF
TRBV7-7,TRBJ2-3,TRBD1,-,TGTGCTAGCAGCTTCGGACAGGGAGATACGCAGTATTTT,CASSFGQGDTQYF
TRBV7-3,TRBJ2-1,-,-,TGTGCCAGCAGCGCCGGGGGCCCCAGCTCCTACAATGAGCAGTTCTTC,CASSAGGPSSYNEQFF
TRBV7-9,TRBJ2-1,-,-,TGTGCCAGCAGCGACGGACAGACCTCCTACAATGAGCAGTTCTTC,CASSDGQTSYNEQFF
TRBV6-1,TRBJ2-1,-,-,TGTGCCACGACAGGAACGACCAACAATGAGCAGTTCTTC,CATTGTTNNEQFF
TRBV30,TRBJ2-1,TRBD2,-,TGTGCCTGGAATGGACTAGCGGGAGCGGGTTACAATGAGCAGTTCTTC,CAWNGLAGAGYNEQFF
TRBV4-2,TRBJ1-1,-,-,TGTGCCAGCAGCCAATATAGTAGTACTGAAGCTTTCTTT,CASSQYSSTEAFF
TRBV7-9,TRBJ2-7,-,-,TGTGCCAGCAGCCCTACTCAGACCTACGAGCAGTACTTC,CASSPTQTYEQYF
TRBV4-3,TRBJ2-7,-,once,TGCGCCAGCAGCCCCCCCCCAAGATCCGGGAGCCCCGAGGACGAGCAGTACTTC,CASSPPPRSGSPEDEQYF
TRBV29-1,TRBJ2-1,TRBD2,-,TGCAGCGTTCACTCCGGGACTAGCGGAAGGGGGCGAGGTGAGCAGTTCTTC,CSVHSGTSGRGRGEQFF
TRBV27,TRBJ1-2,-,-,TGTGCCAGCAGTTTTGAAGGGCGAGGGTATGGCTACACCTTC,CASSFEGRGYGYTF